Listed here are 22 T cell receptor beta chains from one sample, sequenced in a study of CD8 T cells in Susac syndrome. The RNA, roughly 0.45 to 1 ug, was put through reverse transcription using random hexamers. TCRdb independently ran MiXCR on the immunoSEQ multiplex PCR reads; one entry per CDR3 protein. The sample has about 430,000 distinct CDR3 sequences; 85% to 90% are singletons. The sample consisted of CD8+ T cells from PBMCs. Receptor source: a human donor with multiple sclerosis.

This clonotype has a handful of counts. This chain uses TRBV4-2 with TRBJ2-7; the D gene is possibly TRBD2 (6 bases). The length of the CDR3 is 13 residues. V shed 1 base and J shed 2 bases, with 6 bases lying between them. CDR1 and CDR2 (germline): LGHNA, YNFKEQ. The CDR3 loop is CASSQGTTYEQYF. For the CDR3, the DNA is TGTGCCAGCAGCCAAGGGACTACCTACGAGCAGTACTTC.

The chain couples TRBV11-2 to TRBJ1-5; 11 bases line up with TRBD1. Germline-derived CDR1 and CDR2 are SGHAT and FQNNGV. CDR3 size: 15 residues. V gave up 4 bases and J gave up 6 bases; unmatched junction bases: 5. The CDR3 DNA reads TGTGCCAGCAGCTGGGGGACAGGGGGGACTCAGCCCCAGCATTTT. Encoded protein: CASSWGTGGTQPQHF. Full variable domain (remainder filled in from reference TRBV11-2 and TRBJ1-5): EAGVAQSPRYKIIEKRQSVAFWCNPISGHATLYWYQQILGQGPKLLIQFQNNGVVDDSQLPKDRFSAERLKGVDSTLKIQPAKLEDSAVYLCASSWGTGGTQPQHFGDGTRLSIL.

The chain recombines TRBV30 with TRBJ2-1, with D perhaps being TRBD1 or TRBD2 (5 bases each). V gave up 5 bases and J gave up 0 bases, with 11 bases separating them. Germline values: CDR1 GTSNPN, CDR2 SVGIG (reference sequence). This CDR3 has 14 amino acids. The CDR3 loop is CAWGGASSYNEQFF. The CDR3 DNA follows: TGTGCCTGGGGGGGAGCAAGCTCCTACAATGAGCAGTTCTTC.

The chain couples TRBV6-5 to TRBJ2-2, with D perhaps TRBD1 (6 bases). The V gene's germline CDR1 is MNHEY and CDR2 SVGAGI. This CDR3 is 12 amino acids long. V was trimmed by 9 bases and J by 4 bases, leaving 9 bases between them. CDR3 in amino acids: CASRQVTGELFF. CDR3 nucleotide sequence: TGTGCCAGTAGACAGGTCACCGGGGAGCTGTTTTTT.

V gene TRBV20-1 combines with J gene TRBJ1-2; 7 positions match TRBD1. CDR1 is DFQATT, CDR2 SNEGSKA, per germline (reference sequence). The CDR3 spans 14 residues. With 5 bases clipped from V and 2 bases from J, the junction kept 8 bases outside the gene matches. The DNA of the CDR3 is TGCAGTGCTGAAACAGGGGAATGGAACTATGGCTACACCTTC. Encoded protein: CSAETGEWNYGYTF.

V usage is TRBV4-1 and J usage is TRBJ2-1; D assignment may be TRBD1 or TRBD2 (5 bases each). Germline assignment: CDR1 MGHRA and CDR2 YSYEKL. This CDR3 spans 16 amino acids. The germline V and J ends were trimmed by 0 bases and 8 bases, with 17 bases remaining between them. The chain's CDR3 is CASSQDPSSRGDEQFF. In nucleotides, the CDR3 is TGCGCCAGCAGCCAAGATCCGAGTAGTCGAGGGGATGAGCAGTTCTTC.

There are a few counts of this clonotype. The V call is TRBV5-1, the J call TRBJ2-1; D gene ambiguous. The CDR3 totals 15 residues. V lost 0 bases and J lost 2, with 9 bases in between. Germline loops: CDR1 SGHRS, CDR2 YFSETQ. The CDR3 nucleotides read TGCGCCAGCAGCTTGGGGTCCGCAGCCTACAATGAGCAGTTCTTC. Protein product: CASSLGSAAYNEQFF.

V usage is TRBV9 and J usage is TRBJ1-1; no clear D gene. Germline CDR1 reads SGDLS; CDR2 reads YYNGEE. CDR3 size: 14 residues. Deletions cut 0 bases from V and 1 base from J, with 7 bases between. CDR3: CASSVVSANTEAFF. DNA for the CDR3: TGTGCCAGCAGCGTAGTTTCCGCGAACACTGAAGCTTTCTTT.

The chain joins TRBV7-6 to TRBJ2-1, with a possible D match to TRBD2 (5 bases). There are 15 residues in the CDR3. Germline CDR1 reads SGHVS; CDR2 reads FNYEAQ. Trimming stripped 5 bases from V and 6 bases from J, with 17 bases between. CDR3 sequence: CASSLNPSEGNEQFF. CDR3 sequence (DNA): TGTGCCAGCAGCCTAAACCCGAGTGAGGGCAATGAGCAGTTCTTC.

The chain joins TRBV2 to TRBJ1-2; tentative D call: TRBD1 (5 bases). With 2 bases removed from V and 1 base from J, the gap between germline ends came to 17 bases. Germline CDR1 is SNHLY and CDR2 is FYNNEI. This CDR3 comprises 17 residues. CDR3 residues: CASSERGIQPVNYGYTF. In DNA form, the CDR3 reads TGTGCCAGCAGTGAAAGGGGTATCCAACCTGTTAACTATGGCTACACCTTC.

This chain links TRBV7-6 with TRBJ1-2; TRBD1 matches 7 bases. There are 14 residues in the CDR3. Germline CDR1 is SGHVS and CDR2 is FNYEAQ. V lost 1 base and J lost 4; bases outside the gene matches: 3. CDR3 DNA sequence: TGTGCCAGCAGCTTAGAGGAGGGGGCCTATGGCTACACCTTC. This encodes CASSLEEGAYGYTF.

On this clonotype: Since the CDR3 does not end with the conserved phenylalanine or tryptophan, this likely comes from a read error. The V gene is TRBV27, the J gene TRBJ1-1, with 11 bases aligning to TRBD1. This CDR3 comprises 15 residues. Per the germline V gene, CDR1 is MNHEY and CDR2 is SMNVEV (reference sequence). V lost 5 bases, J lost 3 bases, and 5 bases stayed unmatched. CDR3 nucleotide sequence: TGTGCCAGCAGTCCCTTGGGACAGGGGGACACTGAAGCTTTCGTT. Its protein product is CASSPLGQGDTEAFV.

V is TRBV27 and J is TRBJ2-7; a weak D match, TRBD2 (6 bases). The CDR3 covers 13 residues. The V gene's germline CDR1 is MNHEY and CDR2 SMNVEV (reference sequence). V gave up 0 bases and J gave up 6 bases, with 9 bases separating them. CDR3 in amino acids: CASSLSIAAEQYF. CDR3 DNA: TGTGCCAGCAGTTTATCGATAGCGGCCGAGCAGTACTTC.

The V gene is TRBV2, the J gene TRBJ1-2; perhaps TRBD1 as D (5 bases). Germline V gene sequence: CDR1 SNHLY, CDR2 FYNNEI. CDR3 length: 11 amino acids. CDR3 amino acids: CGGEGVYGYTF. The CDR3 DNA sequence: TGTGGGGGGGAGGGAGTCTATGGCTACACCTTC.

The chain employs TRBV10-1 and TRBJ2-7, with TRBD2 as a possible D gene (6 bases). Trimming removed 3 bases from V and 0 bases from J, with 12 bases in between. Germline values: CDR1 WNHNN, CDR2 SYGVQD (reference sequence). The CDR3 is made up of 15 amino acids. This CDR3 is CASSDGTEDSYEQYF. CDR3 DNA sequence: TGCGCCAGCAGTGACGGGACTGAGGACTCCTACGAGCAGTACTTC.

A word on this clonotype: A much larger clone lies a single base off, so this may be a read error. This chain connects TRBV12-3 or TRBV12-4 to TRBJ2-2; D is unresolved. V was shortened by 7 bases and J by 2 bases, with 2 bases between the two germline ends. The CDR3 is 11 residues long. CDR3 sequence: CASINTGELFF. The CDR3 nucleotides read TGTGCCAGCATTAACACCGGGGAGCTGTTTTTT.

This clonotype was observed a few times. The rearrangement links TRBV6-1 to TRBJ1-2, with D perhaps matching TRBD1 (5 bases). The CDR3 is 15 amino acids. V lost 5 bases, J lost 2 bases, and 15 bases lay in between. Germline assignment: CDR1 MNHNS and CDR2 SASEGT. In DNA, the CDR3 is TGTGCCAGCAGTCCCCTTGAGGGGAGCAACTATGGCTACACCTTC. Translation gives CASSPLEGSNYGYTF.

CDR3 sequence reads: CASSQTTSGNTIYF. As DNA, the CDR3 is TGTGCCAGCAGTCAAACCACCTCTGGAAACACCATATATTTT. The chain joins TRBV12-3 or TRBV12-4 to TRBJ1-3; D is undetermined. V dropped 5 bases and J dropped 0 bases, with 8 bases sitting between them. This CDR3 has 14 amino acids.

The rearrangement joins TRBV4-1 to TRBJ1-1; D gene ambiguous. Trimming removed 0 bases at V and 3 bases at J, with 8 bases between. The germline V gene encodes CDR1 MGHRA and CDR2 YSYEKL. The CDR3 has 14 amino acids. CDR3 residues: CASSQDNSYTEAFF. The DNA of the CDR3 is TGCGCCAGCAGCCAAGATAACAGCTACACTGAAGCTTTCTTT.

The V call is TRBV5-1, the J call TRBJ2-7; 10 bases fit TRBD2. Germline V gives CDR1 SGHRS, CDR2 YFSETQ. CDR3 size: 15 residues. The junction had 5 bases not matched to a gene; V was cut back by 2 bases and J by 3 bases. The CDR3 reads CASSFGTSEIYEQYF. CDR3 DNA: TGCGCCAGCAGCTTTGGGACTAGCGAGATCTACGAGCAGTACTTC.

The CDR3 reads CASSMQQGAVYGYTF. The CDR3 DNA reads as TGTGCCAGTAGTATGCAACAGGGGGCGGTCTATGGCTACACCTTC. This chain uses TRBV19 with TRBJ1-2; 9 bases match TRBD1. The germline V gene encodes CDR1 LNHDA and CDR2 SQIVND (reference sequence). The length of the CDR3 is 15 residues. J lost 4 bases, V lost 3 bases, and 6 bases had no gene match.

The V and J genes are TRBV6-5 and TRBJ2-7; D might be TRBD1 or TRBD2, each matching 5 bases. The germline CDR1 and CDR2 sequences are MNHEY and SVGAGI. The CDR3 length is 14 residues. V lost 4 bases and J 8 bases, leaving 18 bases between the germline ends. The CDR3 nucleotides read TGTGCCAGCAGTTGGGACGGGACCCCCACCCAGCAGTACTTC. Translated, it gives CASSWDGTPTQQYF.